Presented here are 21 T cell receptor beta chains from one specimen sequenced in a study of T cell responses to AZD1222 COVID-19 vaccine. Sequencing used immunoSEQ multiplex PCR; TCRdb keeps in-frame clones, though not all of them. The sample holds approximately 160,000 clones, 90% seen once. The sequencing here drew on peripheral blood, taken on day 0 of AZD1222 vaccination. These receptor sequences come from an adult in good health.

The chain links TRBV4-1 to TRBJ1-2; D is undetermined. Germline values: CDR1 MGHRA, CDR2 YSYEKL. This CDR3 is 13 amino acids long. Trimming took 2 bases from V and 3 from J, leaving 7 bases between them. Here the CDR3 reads CASSQRDYYGYTF. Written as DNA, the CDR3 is TGCGCCAGCAGCCAACGGGATTACTATGGCTACACCTTC.

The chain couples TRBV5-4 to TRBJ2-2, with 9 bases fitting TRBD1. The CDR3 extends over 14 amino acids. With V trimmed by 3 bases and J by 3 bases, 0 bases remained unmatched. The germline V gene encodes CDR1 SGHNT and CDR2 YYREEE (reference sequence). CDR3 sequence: CASSWDRDTGELFF. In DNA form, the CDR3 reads TGTGCCAGCAGCTGGGACAGGGACACCGGGGAGCTGTTTTTT.

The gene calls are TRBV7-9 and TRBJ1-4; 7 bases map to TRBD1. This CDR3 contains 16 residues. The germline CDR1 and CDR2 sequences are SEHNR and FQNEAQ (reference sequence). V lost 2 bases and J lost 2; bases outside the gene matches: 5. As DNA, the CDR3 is TGTGCCAGCAGCTTAACAGGGGAGTTGACTAATGAAAAACTGTTTTTT. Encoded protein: CASSLTGELTNEKLFF.

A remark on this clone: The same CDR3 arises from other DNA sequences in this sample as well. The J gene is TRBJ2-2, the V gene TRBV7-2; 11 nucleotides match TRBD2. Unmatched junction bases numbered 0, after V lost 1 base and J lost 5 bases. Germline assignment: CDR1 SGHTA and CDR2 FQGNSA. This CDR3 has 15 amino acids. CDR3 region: CASSLGLAGTGELFF. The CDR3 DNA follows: TGTGCCAGCAGCTTAGGACTAGCGGGGACCGGGGAGCTGTTTTTT.

The CDR3 spells CASSLLGGQADTEAFF. The CDR3 DNA reads TGTGCCAGCAGCTTGTTAGGAGGCCAGGCCGACACTGAAGCTTTCTTT. The V call is TRBV5-8, the J call TRBJ1-1; no clear D gene. Trimming removed 1 base from V and 3 bases from J, with 16 bases in between. The CDR3 totals 16 residues. Germline V gene lookup returns CDR1 SGHTS and CDR2 YDEGEE.

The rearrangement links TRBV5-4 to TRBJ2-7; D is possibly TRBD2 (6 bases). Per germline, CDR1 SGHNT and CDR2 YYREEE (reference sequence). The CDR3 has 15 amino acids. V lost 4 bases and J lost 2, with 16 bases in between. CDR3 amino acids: CASSPRGASPYEQYF. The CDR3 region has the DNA TGTGCCAGCAGCCCGCGCGGGGCCTCACCCTACGAGCAGTACTTC.

The CDR3 loop is CASSPKGASPETQYF. In nucleotides, the CDR3 is TGTGCCAGCAGCCCCAAAGGGGCGAGTCCAGAGACCCAGTACTTC. The chain couples TRBV7-9 to TRBJ2-5; perhaps TRBD1 as D (5 bases). The CDR3 totals 15 residues. Trimming left V 5 bases short and J 4 bases short, with 17 bases between. Germline loops: CDR1 SEHNR, CDR2 FQNEAQ (reference sequence).

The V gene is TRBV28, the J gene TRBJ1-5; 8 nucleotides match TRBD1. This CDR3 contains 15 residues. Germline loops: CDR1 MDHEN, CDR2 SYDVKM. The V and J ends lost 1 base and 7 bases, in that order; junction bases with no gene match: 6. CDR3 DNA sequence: TGTGCCAGCAGTTTATCAGGGGGCTGGATACAGCCCCAGCATTTT. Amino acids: CASSLSGGWIQPQHF. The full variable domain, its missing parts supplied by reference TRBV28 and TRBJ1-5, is DVKVTQSSRYLVKRTGEKVFLECVQDMDHENMFWYRQDPGLGLRLIYFSYDVKMKEKGDIPEGYSVSREKKERFSLILESASTNQTSMYLCASSLSGGWIQPQHFGDGTRLSIL.

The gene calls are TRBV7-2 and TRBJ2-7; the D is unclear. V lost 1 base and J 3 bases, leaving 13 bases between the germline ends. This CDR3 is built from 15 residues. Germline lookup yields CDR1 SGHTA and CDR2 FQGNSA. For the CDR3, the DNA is TGTGCCAGCAGCTTAGATTTGCGGTCAGGCTACGAGCAGTACTTC. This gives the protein CASSLDLRSGYEQYF.

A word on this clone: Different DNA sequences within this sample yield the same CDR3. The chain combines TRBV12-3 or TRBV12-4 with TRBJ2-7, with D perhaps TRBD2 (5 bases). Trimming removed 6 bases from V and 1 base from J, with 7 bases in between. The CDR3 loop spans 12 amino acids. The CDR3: CASSPGSYEQYF. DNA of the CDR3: TGTGCCAGCAGCCCGGGGTCCTACGAGCAGTACTTC.

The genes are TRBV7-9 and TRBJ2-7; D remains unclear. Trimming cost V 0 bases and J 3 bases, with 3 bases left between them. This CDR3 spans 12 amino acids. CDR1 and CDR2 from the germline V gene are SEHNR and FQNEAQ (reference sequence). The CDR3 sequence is CASSLADYEQYF. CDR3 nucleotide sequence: TGTGCCAGCAGCTTAGCGGACTACGAGCAGTACTTC.

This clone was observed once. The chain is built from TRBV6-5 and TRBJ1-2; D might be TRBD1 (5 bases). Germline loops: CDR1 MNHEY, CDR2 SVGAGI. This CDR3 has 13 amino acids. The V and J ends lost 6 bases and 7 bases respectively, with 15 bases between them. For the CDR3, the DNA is TGTGCCAGCAGGAACCTGGGGGGAGGTGGCTACACCTTC. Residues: CASRNLGGGGYTF.

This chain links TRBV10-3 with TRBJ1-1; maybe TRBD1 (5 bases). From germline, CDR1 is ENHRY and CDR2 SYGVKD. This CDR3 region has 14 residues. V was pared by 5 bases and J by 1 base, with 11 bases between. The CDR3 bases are TGTGCCATCAGTAAAACCAGGGAGAACACTGAAGCTTTCTTT. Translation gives CAISKTRENTEAFF.

CDR3 sequence: CASSQDPGLAKNIQYF. Here the CDR3 DNA reads TGCGCCAGCAGCCAAGATCCAGGGTTAGCCAAAAACATTCAGTACTTC. The chain carries TRBV4-1 and TRBJ2-4; D might be TRBD1 (5 bases). Germline CDR1 reads MGHRA; CDR2 reads YSYEKL. Trimming took off 0 bases at V and 0 bases at J, with 9 bases between the two ends. The CDR3 has 16 amino acids.

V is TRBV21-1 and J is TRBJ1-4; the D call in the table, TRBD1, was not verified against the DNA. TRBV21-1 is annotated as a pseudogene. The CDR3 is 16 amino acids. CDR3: CASSKGEDSINEKLFF. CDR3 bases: TGTGCCAGCAGCAAAGGTGAGGACAGCATTAATGAAAAACTGTTTTTT.

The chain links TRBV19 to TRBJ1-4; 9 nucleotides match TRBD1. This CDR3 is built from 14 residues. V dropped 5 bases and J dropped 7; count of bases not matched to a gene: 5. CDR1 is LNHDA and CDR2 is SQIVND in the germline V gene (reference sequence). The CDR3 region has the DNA TGTGCCAGTAGTGGGGGGGACAGGGCTGAAAAACTGTTTTTT. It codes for CASSGGDRAEKLFF.

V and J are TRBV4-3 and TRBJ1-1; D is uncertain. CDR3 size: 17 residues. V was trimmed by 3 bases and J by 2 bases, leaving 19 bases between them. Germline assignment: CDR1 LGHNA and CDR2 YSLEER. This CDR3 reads CASSHAITGSYNTEAFF. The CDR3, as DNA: TGCGCCAGCAGCCATGCCATCACGGGCAGCTATAACACTGAAGCTTTCTTT.

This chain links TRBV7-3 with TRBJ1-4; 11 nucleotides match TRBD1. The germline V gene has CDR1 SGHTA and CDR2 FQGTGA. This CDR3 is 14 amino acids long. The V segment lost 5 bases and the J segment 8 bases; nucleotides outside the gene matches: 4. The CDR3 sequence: CASSPGQGAEKLFF. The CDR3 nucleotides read TGTGCCAGCAGCCCAGGACAGGGGGCCGAAAAACTGTTTTTT.

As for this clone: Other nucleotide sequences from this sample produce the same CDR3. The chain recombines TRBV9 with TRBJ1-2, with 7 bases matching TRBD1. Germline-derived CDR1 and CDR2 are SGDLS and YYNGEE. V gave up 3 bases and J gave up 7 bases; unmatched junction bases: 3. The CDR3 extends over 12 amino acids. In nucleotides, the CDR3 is TGTGCCAGCAGCGCGGGACAGCGTGGCTACACCTTC. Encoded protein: CASSAGQRGYTF.

CDR3 coding DNA: TGTGCCAGCAGACGACAGGGAACTGAAGCTTTCTTT. As protein: CASRRQGTEAFF. The chain is built from TRBV2 and TRBJ1-1, with TRBD1 matching 7 bases. Germline lookup yields CDR1 SNHLY and CDR2 FYNNEI. This CDR3 is 12 amino acids long. J gave up 5 bases and V 6 bases, and 3 bases lay outside the gene matches.

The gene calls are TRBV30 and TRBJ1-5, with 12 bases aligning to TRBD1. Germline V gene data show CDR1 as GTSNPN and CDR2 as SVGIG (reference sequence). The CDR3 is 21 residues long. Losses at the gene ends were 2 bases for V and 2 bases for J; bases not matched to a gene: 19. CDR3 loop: CAWSQKGQGARGTEGNQPQHF. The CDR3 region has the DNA TGTGCCTGGAGTCAGAAGGGACAGGGGGCTCGAGGAACGGAAGGCAATCAGCCCCAGCATTTT.